The clone carrying this T cell receptor beta chain was seen just once. Its antigen is as yet unknown. The sample belongs to a study of cytomegalovirus exposure and HLA in healthy donors. Using immunoSEQ multiplex PCR, the repertoire was profiled, and TCRdb retains in-frame clones only, with some absent. The table lists 200,000 to 250,000 clones, over 80% of them singletons. General observations from the study: Rarity marked most TCR sequences, yet some public TCRs occurred in many donors. In vitro checks showed that a few CMV-associated chains really do target CMV antigens.

CDR1 is SGHVS, CDR2 FNYEAQ, per germline. Trimming left V 5 bases short and J 2 bases short, with 22 bases between. The length of the CDR3 is 17 residues. This sequence was found in a woman between 18 and 29 years old in good health and CMV-seronegative. The chain combines TRBV7-6 with TRBJ2-7; no reliable D call. The sample taken for sequencing was PBMCs. CDR3 sequence (DNA): TGTGCCAGCAGCCCGCTCCCGGCATCAGGATCCCCCTACGAGCAGTACTTC. Residues: CASSPLPASGSPYEQYF.